The TCR beta chain described here comes from a study of control samples from healthy donors and cancer patients. Only in-frame clones appear in the TCRdb table, and some are missing; sequencing was by immunoSEQ multiplex PCR. The sample gives fewer than 250,000 clones, over 80% of which show up once; about 1.7% is in the top ten. This CDR3 is 13 amino acids long. V dropped 4 bases and J dropped 1 base, with 7 bases sitting between them. The source is a man younger than 45 in good health. The J gene is TRBJ1-1, the V gene TRBV12-3 or TRBV12-4; the D is unclear. Input material: blood. This CDR3 is CASSWWENTEAFF. The CDR3 DNA is TGTGCCAGCAGTTGGTGGGAGAACACTGAAGCTTTCTTT.